This TCR beta chain was identified in a study of CD8 T cells in ankylosing spondylitis. Study-wide results and caveats: Blood from ankylosing spondylitis patients appeared to carry a characteristic roughly eight-variant TCR beta motif. Disease-linked clones had a CD8+ phenotype and relatively low frequency in peripheral blood.

In TCRdb, the 5' RACE reads were re-called with MiXCR into one record per CDR3 protein. The table records 700,000 or so distinct CDR3 sequences, about 20% of them present only once. To note about this clonotype: As yet, its antigen is unknown.

The sequenced sample was blood, either unsorted or a sorted T cell fraction (not recorded which). The TCR was taken from a male donor with ankylosing spondylitis.

CDR3 DNA sequence: TGTGCCACCAGCAGAGAACCCCACGCACAGTACGAGCAGTACTTC. As protein: CATSREPHAQYEQYF. The J gene is TRBJ2-7, the V gene TRBV15; no definite D call. The ends were cut back, 0 bases at V and 4 bases at J, with 13 bases in the middle. CDR1 is LNHNV, CDR2 YYDKDF, per germline (reference sequence). There are 15 residues in the CDR3. The whole variable domain, remainder taken from reference TRBV15 and TRBJ2-7, is DAMVIQNPRYQVTQFGKPVTLSCSQTLNHNVMYWYQQKSSQAPKLLFHYYDKDFNNEADTPDNFQSRRPNTSFCFLDIRSPGLGDTAMYLCATSREPHAQYEQYFGPGTRLTVT.